These T cell receptor beta chains were read from a single sample in a study of blood T cell repertoires in COVID-19. Here immunoSEQ multiplex PCR was the method, and the copy in TCRdb shows in-frame clones only, minus some. The sample has 180,000 or so clones, about 76% seen once. Sequenced material: peripheral blood. The origin of the receptors is a woman in her forties or fifties with active or convalescent COVID-19. CDR3s include the opening cysteine and the closing phenylalanine or tryptophan. The D gene is left open where the match is weak. Not all rows give a size; the values are once, few, many and, for expanded clones, a class.

clone_size	v_call	d_call	j_call	cdr3_aa	cdr3_nt
-	TRBV6-2/TRBV6-3	-	TRBJ1-1	CASSYSSGKLDTEAFF	TGTGCCAGCAGTTACTCGAGCGGGAAATTGGACACTGAAGCTTTCTTT
-	TRBV4-2	TRBD1	TRBJ1-2	CASSQDKGQLAYGYTF	TGTGCCAGCAGCCAAGATAAGGGACAGTTGGCCTATGGCTACACCTTC
-	TRBV6-2/TRBV6-3	TRBD1	TRBJ2-5	CASSSGTAQETQYF	TGTGCCAGCAGTTCCGGGACAGCCCAAGAGACCCAGTACTTC
-	TRBV6-2/TRBV6-3	-	TRBJ2-1	CASSEGQLYNEQFF	TGTGCCAGCAGCGAGGGACAACTTTACAATGAGCAGTTCTTC
-	TRBV19	TRBD2	TRBJ2-7	CASSVTSAEVHEQYF	TGTGCCAGTAGCGTAACTAGCGCAGAAGTCCACGAGCAGTACTTC
-	TRBV24-1	-	TRBJ2-3	CATSDRTAAISDTQYF	TGTGCCACCAGTGACCGGACAGCGGCTATATCAGATACGCAGTATTTT
-	TRBV5-3	-	TRBJ1-5	CARSLYPGVGNQPQHF	TGTGCCAGAAGCTTGTACCCAGGGGTGGGCAATCAGCCCCAGCATTTT
-	TRBV5-4	TRBD2	TRBJ2-1	CASSLVSGANEQFF	TGTGCCAGCAGCTTGGTCAGCGGGGCCAATGAGCAGTTCTTC
-	TRBV5-5	-	TRBJ2-6	CASSLYNSGANVLTF	TGTGCCAGCAGCTTGTATAACTCTGGGGCCAACGTCCTGACTTTC
-	TRBV19	-	TRBJ2-7	CATGRFGVPEQYF	TGTGCCACAGGACGGTTCGGGGTTCCCGAGCAGTACTTC
-	TRBV6-5	TRBD1	TRBJ1-1	CASRGTANTEAFF	TGTGCCAGCAGAGGGACAGCAAACACTGAAGCTTTCTTT
-	TRBV10-3	TRBD1	TRBJ1-5	CAIRGGAGNQPQHF	TGTGCCATCAGAGGGGGCGCGGGCAATCAGCCCCAGCATTTT
-	TRBV4-3	-	TRBJ2-3	CASSHEPSSADTQYF	TGCGCCAGCAGCCACGAACCGTCCAGCGCGGATACGCAGTATTTT
-	TRBV18	-	TRBJ1-4	CASSPPSSGGAGPLNEKLFF	TGTGCCAGCTCACCTCCATCCTCGGGGGGCGCAGGCCCGCTGAATGAAAAACTGTTTTTT
-	TRBV27	TRBD1	TRBJ1-6	CASSLNRGNSPLHF	TGTGCCAGCAGTTTAAACAGGGGTAACTCACCCCTCCACTTT
-	TRBV5-1	-	TRBJ2-3	CASSLAFQRSTDTQYF	TGCGCCAGCAGCTTGGCCTTCCAGCGGAGCACAGATACGCAGTATTTT
-	TRBV2	TRBD2	TRBJ2-1	CASSGRLAGDNEQFF	TGTGCCAGCAGCGGAAGACTAGCGGGAGACAATGAGCAGTTCTTC
-	TRBV27	TRBD2	TRBJ2-7	CASSWTSGSEQYF	TGTGCCAGCAGCTGGACTAGCGGGAGCGAGCAGTACTTC
-	TRBV7-9	-	TRBJ2-3	CASSYPKGQITDTQYF	TGTGCCAGCAGTTACCCGAAGGGGCAAATCACAGATACGCAGTATTTT
few	TRBV19	-	TRBJ1-2	CASSIPDRYGYTF	TGTGCCAGTAGTATCCCGGACAGATATGGCTACACCTTC
-	TRBV10-3	TRBD2	TRBJ2-5	CASGGGIGETQYF	TGTGCCTCTGGGGGAGGGATAGGAGAGACCCAGTACTTC
-	TRBV6-5	-	TRBJ2-1	CASRQGGGNEQFF	TGTGCCAGCAGGCAGGGAGGGGGCAATGAGCAGTTCTTC
few	TRBV5-1	-	TRBJ1-1	CASRGRAGENTEAFF	TGCGCCAGCAGAGGGAGGGCAGGGGAGAACACTGAAGCTTTCTTT
-	TRBV4-3	-	TRBJ1-1	CASSQDLQSGRSAEAFF	TGCGCCAGCAGCCAAGACCTCCAGTCAGGGAGGTCGGCTGAAGCTTTCTTT
few	TRBV24-1	TRBD1	TRBJ1-2	CATSDPDRVVGYTF	TGTGCCACCAGTGACCCCGACAGGGTGGTGGGCTACACCTTC
-	TRBV14	-	TRBJ1-5	CASSERGINQPQHF	TGTGCCAGCAGCGAAAGGGGTATCAATCAGCCCCAGCATTTT
-	TRBV6-5	-	TRBJ1-1	CASTRGGNTEAFF	TGTGCCAGCACCCGGGGAGGGAACACTGAAGCTTTCTTT
few	TRBV7-8	TRBD2	TRBJ2-2	CASSRTSGNTGELFF	TGTGCCAGCAGCCGGACTAGCGGGAACACCGGGGAGCTGTTTTTT
-	TRBV6-2/TRBV6-3	TRBD1	TRBJ1-5	CASSSGTGGQWQPQHF	TGTGCCAGCAGTTCCGGGACAGGGGGCCAGTGGCAGCCCCAGCATTTT
-	TRBV2	-	TRBJ1-6	CASSEGYYGSYNSPLHF	TGTGCCAGCAGTGAAGGGTATTACGGCTCCTATAATTCACCCCTCCACTTT
-	TRBV5-6	-	TRBJ2-7	CASSLLDRSSSYEQYF	TGTGCCAGCAGCCTCTTAGACAGGTCGAGCTCCTACGAGCAGTACTTC
-	TRBV21-1	-	TRBJ2-2	CASSKLTDHTSGGHDTGELFF	TGTGCCAGCAGCAAGTTGACAGATCACACTAGCGGGGGGCACGACACCGGGGAGCTGTTTTTT
once	TRBV5-6	-	TRBJ1-2	CASTPLGRHYGYTF	TGTGCCAGCACCCCACTGGGCAGGCACTATGGCTACACCTTC